This is a list of T cell receptor beta chains from one sample in a study of cytomegalovirus exposure and HLA in healthy donors. Sequencing was performed with immunoSEQ multiplex PCR; in TCRdb, only in-frame clones are kept and a portion is missing. The table includes 90,000 to 150,000 clones, 77% detected once. The sample taken for sequencing was PBMCs. The source is a man in his forties or fifties in good health and CMV-seropositive. Each CDR3 is given with its conserved first and last residue. A D gene is named only where the DNA matches it firmly. Clone size is not always given. Where it is, it says once, few, many or a class for expanded clones.

d_call	v_call	j_call	clone_size	cdr3_nt	cdr3_aa
TRBD1	TRBV7-3	TRBJ2-7	-	TGTGCCAGCAGCAATCCGGGACAGATGACCTACGAGCAGTACTTC	CASSNPGQMTYEQYF
TRBD2	TRBV5-8	TRBJ2-2	-	TGTGCCAGCAGCCCACAGAAGACTAGCGGGGACCCCGGGGAGCTGTTTTTT	CASSPQKTSGDPGELFF
-	TRBV11-2	TRBJ1-6	few	TGTGCCAGCAGCTTAGGCCAGGTCGAGTCACCCCTCCACTTT	CASSLGQVESPLHF
TRBD1	TRBV6-5	TRBJ1-6	-	TGTGCCAGCAGTTACTCCGGGACAGCTTATAATTCACCCCTCCACTTT	CASSYSGTAYNSPLHF
-	TRBV18	TRBJ2-4	-	TGTGCCAGCTCCAACCCCCAGAAGGGGGTGAACATTCAGTACTTC	CASSNPQKGVNIQYF
-	TRBV5-4	TRBJ2-1	-	TGTGCCAGCAGCTCCAACACGGCCTACAGTGAGCAGTTCTTC	CASSSNTAYSEQFF
-	TRBV13	TRBJ2-7	-	TGTGCCAGCAGCTCCGGGACTTTATACGAGCAGTACTTC	CASSSGTLYEQYF
-	TRBV6-1	TRBJ2-6	-	TGTGCCAGCAGTGTAGTAACCGGGGCCAACGTCCTGACTTTC	CASSVVTGANVLTF
-	TRBV10-2	TRBJ2-7	-	TGCGCCGCCTCTCATGGGAGCACCCACTACGAGCAGTACTTC	CAASHGSTHYEQYF
TRBD1	TRBV5-1	TRBJ1-6	-	TGCGCCAGCAGCCACGGGACAGGGGATAATTCACCCCTCCACTTT	CASSHGTGDNSPLHF
-	TRBV7-3	TRBJ2-1	-	TGTTCCAGCAGCCAAGGAGACGAGCAGTTCTTC	CSSSQGDEQFF
TRBD1	TRBV28	TRBJ2-2	-	TGTGCCAGCAGGAGAGGGGGCGCCGGCACCGGGGAGCTGTTTTTT	CASRRGGAGTGELFF
-	TRBV7-9	TRBJ2-1	-	TGTGCCAGCAGCTTAGTTGACTTAACCGAGCAGTTCTTC	CASSLVDLTEQFF
TRBD2	TRBV7-6	TRBJ2-1	-	TGTGCCAGCAGCGGCCGACTAGCGGAGTCCTACAATGAGCAGTTCTTC	CASSGRLAESYNEQFF
-	TRBV30	TRBJ1-5	-	TGTGCCTGGAGCCTGGGGCAGGGCAATCAGCCCCAGCATTTT	CAWSLGQGNQPQHF
TRBD1	TRBV18	TRBJ1-5	-	TGTGCCAGCTCGGACAGGGGGGATCAGCCCCAGCATTTT	CASSDRGDQPQHF
TRBD2	TRBV4-1	TRBJ2-3	-	TGCGCCAGCAGCCAAGAAGAACTAGCGGGGGGGCTAACGAGTCTGGATACGCAGTATTTT	CASSQEELAGGLTSLDTQYF
-	TRBV28	TRBJ2-7	-	TGTGCCAGCAGTTTAAGCCCTCTCTACGAGCAGTACTTC	CASSLSPLYEQYF
-	TRBV6-1	TRBJ1-1	-	TGTGCCAGCAAAGAGGGTATGGACACTGAAGCTTTCTTT	CASKEGMDTEAFF
-	TRBV11-2	TRBJ1-6	-	TGTGCCAGCAGCTTAGAAAGACATCGGAATTCACCCCTCCACTTT	CASSLERHRNSPLHF
-	TRBV5-1	TRBJ2-7	-	TGCGCCAGCAGCCTACCTTCATCCAGCGCCGAGCAGTACTTC	CASSLPSSSAEQYF
TRBD2	TRBV27	TRBJ2-5	-	TGTGCCAGCAGTTTTTTTAGCGGGGGTCGGTGGGAGACCCAGTACTTC	CASSFFSGGRWETQYF
-	TRBV18	TRBJ1-3	once	TGTGCCAGCTCACCAGGGCCCAGCTCTGGAAACACCATATATTTT	CASSPGPSSGNTIYF
-	TRBV2	TRBJ1-6	-	TGTGCCAGCAGCTTGGACCTCCCGGGAGATTCACCCCTCCACTTT	CASSLDLPGDSPLHF
-	TRBV15	TRBJ2-3	once	TGTGCCACCAGCAGAGGTGGGCAATCAGATACGCAGTATTTT	CATSRGGQSDTQYF
TRBD1	TRBV4-3	TRBJ2-3	-	TGCGCCAGCAGCCAAGATCGATCTAGGGGGCCTTTGCAGTATTTT	CASSQDRSRGPLQYF
-	TRBV7-2	TRBJ1-1	-	TGTGCCAGCAGCTCACAGGGCCCGAACACTGAAGCTTTCTTT	CASSSQGPNTEAFF
-	TRBV28	TRBJ2-3	-	TGTGCCAGCGTGGGCCTCCAGAGCACAGATACGCAGTATTTT	CASVGLQSTDTQYF
-	TRBV5-1	TRBJ1-1	-	TGCGCCAGCAGCGATGTGACAGGAACTGAAGCTTTCTTT	CASSDVTGTEAFF
-	TRBV4-3	TRBJ2-6	many	TGCGCCAGCAGCCAGATTGCCGGCTCTGGGGCCAACGTCCTGACTTTC	CASSQIAGSGANVLTF
TRBD1	TRBV11-1	TRBJ1-4	-	TGTGCCAGCAGCTTCCGCCGGACAGGGGGCGGAGAAAAACTGTTTTTT	CASSFRRTGGGEKLFF
TRBD1	TRBV9	TRBJ1-4	-	TGTGCCAGCGGCGGGGGACAGCATAATGAAAAACTGTTTTTT	CASGGGQHNEKLFF
TRBD1	TRBV5-1	TRBJ2-1	-	TGCGCCAGCAGCTTTCAAAATACCCCAGGGGGCAATGAGCAGTTCTTC	CASSFQNTPGGNEQFF